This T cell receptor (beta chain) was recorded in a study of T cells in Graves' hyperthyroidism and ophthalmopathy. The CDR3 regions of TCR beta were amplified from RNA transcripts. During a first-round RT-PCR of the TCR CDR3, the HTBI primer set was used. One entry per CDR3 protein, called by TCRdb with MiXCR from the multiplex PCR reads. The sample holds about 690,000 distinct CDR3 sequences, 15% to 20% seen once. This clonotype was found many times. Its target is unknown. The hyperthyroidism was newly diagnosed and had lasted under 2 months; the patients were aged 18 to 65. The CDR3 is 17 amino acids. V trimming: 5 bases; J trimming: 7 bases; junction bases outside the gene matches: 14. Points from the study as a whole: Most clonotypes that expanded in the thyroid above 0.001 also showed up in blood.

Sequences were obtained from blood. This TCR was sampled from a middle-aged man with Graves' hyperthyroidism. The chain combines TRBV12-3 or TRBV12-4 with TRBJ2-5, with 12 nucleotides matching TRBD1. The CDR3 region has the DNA TGTGCCAGCAGTGCCTCCGGGACAGGGGGCGATTTCGGGACCCAGTACTTC. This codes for CASSASGTGGDFGTQYF.